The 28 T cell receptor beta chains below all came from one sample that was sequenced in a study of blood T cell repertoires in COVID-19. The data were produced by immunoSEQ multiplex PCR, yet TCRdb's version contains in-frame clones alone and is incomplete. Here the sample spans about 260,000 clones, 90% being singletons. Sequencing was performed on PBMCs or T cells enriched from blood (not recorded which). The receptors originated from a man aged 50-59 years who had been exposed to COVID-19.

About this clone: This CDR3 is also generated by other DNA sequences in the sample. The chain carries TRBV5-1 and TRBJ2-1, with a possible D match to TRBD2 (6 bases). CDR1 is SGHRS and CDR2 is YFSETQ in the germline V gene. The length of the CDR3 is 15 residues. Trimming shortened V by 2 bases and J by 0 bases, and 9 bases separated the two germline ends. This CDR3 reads CASSFSGSSYNEQFF. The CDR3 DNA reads TGCGCCAGCAGCTTTAGCGGCAGCTCCTACAATGAGCAGTTCTTC.

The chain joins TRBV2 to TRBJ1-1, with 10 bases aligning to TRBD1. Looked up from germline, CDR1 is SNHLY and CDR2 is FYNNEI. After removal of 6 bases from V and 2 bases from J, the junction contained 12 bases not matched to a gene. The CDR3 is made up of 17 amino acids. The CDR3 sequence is CASRAGQGIVGNTEAFF. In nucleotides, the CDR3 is TGTGCCAGCAGGGCGGGACAGGGGATAGTCGGAAACACTGAAGCTTTCTTT.

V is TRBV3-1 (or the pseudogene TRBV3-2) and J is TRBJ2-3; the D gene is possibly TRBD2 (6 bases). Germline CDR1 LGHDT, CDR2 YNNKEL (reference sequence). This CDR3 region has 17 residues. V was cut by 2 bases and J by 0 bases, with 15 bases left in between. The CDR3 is CASSQPFAGTSTDTQYF. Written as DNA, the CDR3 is TGTGCCAGCAGCCAACCATTTGCGGGGACCAGCACAGATACGCAGTATTTT.

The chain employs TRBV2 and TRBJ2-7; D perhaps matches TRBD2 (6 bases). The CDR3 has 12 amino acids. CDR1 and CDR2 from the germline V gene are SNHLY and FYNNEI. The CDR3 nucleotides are TGTGCCAGCAGTCTCAGCGGGTGGGCCTTACCGGTC. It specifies CASSLSGWALPV.

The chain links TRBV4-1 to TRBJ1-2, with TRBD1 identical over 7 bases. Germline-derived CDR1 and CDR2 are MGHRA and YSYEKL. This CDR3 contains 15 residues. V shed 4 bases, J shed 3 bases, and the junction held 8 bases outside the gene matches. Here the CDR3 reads CASSPTGDNYYGYTF. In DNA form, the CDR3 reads TGCGCCAGCAGCCCCACAGGGGACAACTACTATGGCTACACCTTC.

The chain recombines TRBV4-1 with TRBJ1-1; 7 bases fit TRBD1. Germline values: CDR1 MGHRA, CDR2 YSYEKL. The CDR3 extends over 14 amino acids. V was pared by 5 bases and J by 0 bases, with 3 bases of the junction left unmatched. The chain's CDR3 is CASSETGLNTEAFF. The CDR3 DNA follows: TGCGCCAGCAGCGAGACAGGGCTGAACACTGAAGCTTTCTTT.

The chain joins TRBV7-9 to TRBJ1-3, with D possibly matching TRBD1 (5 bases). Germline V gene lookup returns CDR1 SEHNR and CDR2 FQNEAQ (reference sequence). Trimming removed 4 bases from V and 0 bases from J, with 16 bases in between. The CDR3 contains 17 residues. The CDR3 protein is CASSSATATRSGNTIYF. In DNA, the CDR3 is TGTGCCAGCAGCTCGGCGACAGCGACTCGCTCTGGAAACACCATATATTTT.

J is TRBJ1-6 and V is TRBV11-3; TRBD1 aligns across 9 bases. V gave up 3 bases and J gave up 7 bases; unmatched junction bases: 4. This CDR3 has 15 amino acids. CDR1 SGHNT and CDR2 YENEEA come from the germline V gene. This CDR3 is CASSLQTGGNSPLHF. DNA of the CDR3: TGTGCCAGCAGCTTGCAGACAGGGGGGAATTCACCCCTCCACTTT.

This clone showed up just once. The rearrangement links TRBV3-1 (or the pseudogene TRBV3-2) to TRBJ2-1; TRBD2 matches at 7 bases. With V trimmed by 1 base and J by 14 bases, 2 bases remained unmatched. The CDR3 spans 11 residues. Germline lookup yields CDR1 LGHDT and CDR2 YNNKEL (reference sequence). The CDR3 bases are TGTGCCAGCAGCCAAGGGGGAGGGGAGTTCTTC. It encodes CASSQGGGEFF.

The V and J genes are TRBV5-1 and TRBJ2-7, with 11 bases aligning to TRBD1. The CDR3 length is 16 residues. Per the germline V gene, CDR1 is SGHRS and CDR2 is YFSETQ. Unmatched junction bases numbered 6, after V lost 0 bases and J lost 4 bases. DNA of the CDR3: TGCGCCAGCAGCTTGGGTTGGACAGGGGGCTCATACGAGCAGTACTTC. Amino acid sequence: CASSLGWTGGSYEQYF.

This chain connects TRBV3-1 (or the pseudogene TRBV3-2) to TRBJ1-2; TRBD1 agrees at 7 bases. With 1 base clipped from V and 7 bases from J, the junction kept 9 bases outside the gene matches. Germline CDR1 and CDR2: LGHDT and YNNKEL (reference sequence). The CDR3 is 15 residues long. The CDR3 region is CASSQVNRGDTGYTF. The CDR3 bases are TGTGCCAGCAGCCAAGTAAACAGGGGTGATACTGGCTACACCTTC.

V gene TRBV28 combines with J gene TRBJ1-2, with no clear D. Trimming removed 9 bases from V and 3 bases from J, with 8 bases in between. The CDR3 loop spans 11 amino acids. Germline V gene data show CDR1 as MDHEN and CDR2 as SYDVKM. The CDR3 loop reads CASSDYYGYTF. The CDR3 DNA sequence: TGTGCCAGTTCAGACTACTATGGCTACACCTTC.

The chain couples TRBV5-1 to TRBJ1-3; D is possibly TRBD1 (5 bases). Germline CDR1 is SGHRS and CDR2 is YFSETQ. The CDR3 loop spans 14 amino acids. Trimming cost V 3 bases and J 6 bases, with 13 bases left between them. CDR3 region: CASSWQGIENTIYF. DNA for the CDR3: TGCGCCAGCAGCTGGCAGGGTATCGAAAACACCATATATTTT.

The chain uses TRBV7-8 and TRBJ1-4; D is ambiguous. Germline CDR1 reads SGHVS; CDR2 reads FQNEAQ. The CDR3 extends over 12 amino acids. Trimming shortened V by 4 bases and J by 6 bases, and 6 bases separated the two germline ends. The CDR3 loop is CASSSSDEKLFF. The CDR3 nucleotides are TGTGCCAGCAGCTCCTCAGATGAAAAACTGTTTTTT. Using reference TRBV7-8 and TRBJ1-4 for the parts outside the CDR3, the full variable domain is GAGVSQSPRYKVAKRGQDVALRCDPISGHVSLFWYQQALGQGPEFLTYFQNEAQLDKSGLPSDRFFAERPEGSVSTLKIQRTQQEDSAVYLCASSSSDEKLFFGSGTQLSVL.

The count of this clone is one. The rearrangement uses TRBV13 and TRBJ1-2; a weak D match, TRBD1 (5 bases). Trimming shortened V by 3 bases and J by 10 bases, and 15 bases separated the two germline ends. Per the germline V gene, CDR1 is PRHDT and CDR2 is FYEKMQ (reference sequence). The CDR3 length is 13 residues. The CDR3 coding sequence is TGTGCCAGCAGCTTTTCTCAGGGTAGAGTCTACACCTTC. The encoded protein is CASSFSQGRVYTF.

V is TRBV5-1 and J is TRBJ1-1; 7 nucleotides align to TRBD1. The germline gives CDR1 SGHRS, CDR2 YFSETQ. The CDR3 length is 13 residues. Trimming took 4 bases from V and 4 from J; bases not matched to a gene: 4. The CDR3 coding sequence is TGCGCCAGCAGCAGGCAGGGGGGCACTGAAGCTTTCTTT. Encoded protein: CASSRQGGTEAFF.

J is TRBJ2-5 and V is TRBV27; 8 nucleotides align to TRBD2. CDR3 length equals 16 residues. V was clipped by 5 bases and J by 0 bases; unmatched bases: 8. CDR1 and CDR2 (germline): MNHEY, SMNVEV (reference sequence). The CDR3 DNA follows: TGTGCCAGCAGTCCATCAGCGGGGGAGTACCAAGAGACCCAGTACTTC. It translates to CASSPSAGEYQETQYF.

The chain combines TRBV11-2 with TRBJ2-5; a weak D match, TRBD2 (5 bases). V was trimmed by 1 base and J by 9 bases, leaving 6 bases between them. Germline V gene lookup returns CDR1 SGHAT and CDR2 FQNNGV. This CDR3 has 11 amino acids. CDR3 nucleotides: TGTGCCAGCAGCTTAGTCGGGGCCCAGTACTTC. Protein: CASSLVGAQYF. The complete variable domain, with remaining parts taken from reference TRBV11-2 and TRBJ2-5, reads EAGVAQSPRYKIIEKRQSVAFWCNPISGHATLYWYQQILGQGPKLLIQFQNNGVVDDSQLPKDRFSAERLKGVDSTLKIQPAKLEDSAVYLCASSLVGAQYFGPGTRLLVL.

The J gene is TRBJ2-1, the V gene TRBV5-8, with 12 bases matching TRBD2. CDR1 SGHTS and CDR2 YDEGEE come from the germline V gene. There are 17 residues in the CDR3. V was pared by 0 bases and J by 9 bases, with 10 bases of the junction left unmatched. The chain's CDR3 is CASSLDPETSGRVEQFF. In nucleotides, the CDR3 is TGTGCCAGCAGCTTGGACCCCGAGACTAGCGGGAGAGTTGAGCAGTTCTTC.

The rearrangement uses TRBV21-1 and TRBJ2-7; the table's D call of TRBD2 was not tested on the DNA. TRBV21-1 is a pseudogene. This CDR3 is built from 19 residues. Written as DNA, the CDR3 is TGTGCCAGCAGCAAAGGGTACCCCAAGGGGACTAGGGAAAACTACGAGCAGTACGTC. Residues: CASSKGYPKGTRENYEQYV.

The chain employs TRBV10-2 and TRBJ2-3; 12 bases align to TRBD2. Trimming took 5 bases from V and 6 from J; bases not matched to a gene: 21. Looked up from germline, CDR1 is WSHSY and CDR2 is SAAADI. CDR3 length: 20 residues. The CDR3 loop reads CASSPLWTSGKSSKSDTQYF. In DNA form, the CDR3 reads TGCGCCAGCAGTCCCCTCTGGACTAGCGGGAAGAGTTCGAAATCTGATACGCAGTATTTT.

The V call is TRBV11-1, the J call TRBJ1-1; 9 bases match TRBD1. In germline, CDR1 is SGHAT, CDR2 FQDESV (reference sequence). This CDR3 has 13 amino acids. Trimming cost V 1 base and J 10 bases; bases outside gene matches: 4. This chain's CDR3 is CASSLDTGGPAFF. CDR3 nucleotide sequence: TGTGCCAGCAGCTTAGATACAGGGGGCCCAGCTTTCTTT.

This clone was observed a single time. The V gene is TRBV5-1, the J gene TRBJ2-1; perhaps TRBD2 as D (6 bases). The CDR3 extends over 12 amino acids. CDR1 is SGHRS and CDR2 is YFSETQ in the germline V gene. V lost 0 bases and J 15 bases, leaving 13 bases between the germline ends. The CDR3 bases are TGCGCCAGCAGCTTGGAGGGACCCGGGGGGTTCTTC. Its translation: CASSLEGPGGFF.

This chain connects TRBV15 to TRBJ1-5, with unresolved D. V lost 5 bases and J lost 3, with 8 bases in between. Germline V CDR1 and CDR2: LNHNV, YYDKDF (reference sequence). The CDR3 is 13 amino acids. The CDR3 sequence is CATSLQINQPQHF. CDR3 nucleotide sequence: TGTGCCACCAGCCTACAGATCAATCAGCCCCAGCATTTT.

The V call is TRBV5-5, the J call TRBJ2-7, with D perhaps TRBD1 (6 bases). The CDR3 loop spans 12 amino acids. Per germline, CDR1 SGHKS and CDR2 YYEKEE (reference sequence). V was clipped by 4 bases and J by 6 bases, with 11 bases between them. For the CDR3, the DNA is TGTGCCAGCAGCCCAACAGGGTTCGAGCAGTACGTC. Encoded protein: CASSPTGFEQYV.

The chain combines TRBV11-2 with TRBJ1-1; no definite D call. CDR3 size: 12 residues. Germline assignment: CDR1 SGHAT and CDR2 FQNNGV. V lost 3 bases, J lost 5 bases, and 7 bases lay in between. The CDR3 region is CASSLFETEAFF. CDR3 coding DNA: TGTGCCAGCAGCTTGTTTGAGACTGAAGCTTTCTTT.

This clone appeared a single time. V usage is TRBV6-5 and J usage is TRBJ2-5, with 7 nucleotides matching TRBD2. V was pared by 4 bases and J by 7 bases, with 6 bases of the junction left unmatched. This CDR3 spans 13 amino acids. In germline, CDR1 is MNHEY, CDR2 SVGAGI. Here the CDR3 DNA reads TGTGCCAGCAGTTCGAGCGGGGCTAGGACCCAGTACTTC. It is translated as CASSSSGARTQYF.

For the CDR3, the DNA is TGTGCCTGGAGTGCCACAACAGGGGGTTTTGAGCCCCAGCATTTT. It encodes CAWSATTGGFEPQHF. V and J are TRBV30 and TRBJ1-5; 8 bases are shared with TRBD1. Unmatched junction bases numbered 10, after V lost 1 base and J lost 8 bases. This CDR3 has 15 amino acids. CDR1 GTSNPN and CDR2 SVGIG come from the germline V gene (reference sequence).